Shown below are 2 T cell receptor beta chains from a single sample sequenced in a study of T cells in Graves' hyperthyroidism and ophthalmopathy. TCR beta CDR3 regions were amplified from RNA transcripts. During a first-round RT-PCR of the TCR CDR3, the HTBI primer set was used. From the multiplex PCR reads, TCRdb called clonotypes with MiXCR, one entry per CDR3 protein. The table shows some 98,000 distinct CDR3 sequences, with 35% to 50% occurring only once. Material for sequencing was peripheral blood or thyroid tissue (not recorded which). Every receptor here comes from a woman in her twenties or thirties with Graves' hyperthyroidism.

Many counts were recorded for this clonotype. The rearrangement links TRBV7-9 to TRBJ1-6, with unresolved D. Germline V gives CDR1 SEHNR, CDR2 FQNEAQ (reference sequence). The CDR3 sequence is 16 residues long. V was cut by 0 bases and J by 0 bases, with 6 bases left in between. CDR3 amino acids: CASSLAQSSYNSPLHF. In nucleotides, the CDR3 is TGTGCCAGCAGCTTAGCGCAGAGCTCCTATAATTCACCCCTCCACTTT.

This clonotype was observed at least ten times. This sequence joins TRBV7-9 and TRBJ1-2, with D uncertain. Trimming took off 2 bases at V and 2 bases at J, with 6 bases between the two ends. Germline V gives CDR1 SEHNR, CDR2 FQNEAQ (reference sequence). CDR3 length: 13 amino acids. CDR3 protein: CASSLRVNYGYTF. The CDR3 DNA sequence: TGTGCCAGCAGCTTACGGGTGAACTATGGCTACACCTTC.